The clone carrying this TCR beta chain was seen a few times. As yet, its antigen is unknown. One end of the junction does not line up with germline, which may come from a read error. This sample was taken from a study of beta chain features in type 1 diabetes. Germline V gene lookup returns CDR1 SGHDN and CDR2 FVKESK. The CDR3 spans 13 residues. Study-wide findings and caveats: TCRB CDR3s were moderately but significantly shorter in Type 1 diabetes patients in all four CD4+ subsets.

Since all of the isolated RNA was reverse transcribed, expressed TCRB transcripts were what got sequenced. Clones were sequenced by immunoSEQ multiplex PCR, and TCRdb holds only the in-frame ones, with some missing. This repertoire shows about 130,000 clones, 7% to 10% found once; its top ten account for around 0.7%. The V and J genes are TRBV14 and TRBJ1-1; unclear D gene. This TCR came from a man younger than 40 with type 1 diabetes. Sequencing was done on a sample of central memory CD4+ T cells from blood. CDR3: CASSQDLGRPLSF. CDR3 nucleotide sequence: TGTGCCAGCAGCCAAGATCTGGGGAGGCCTCTCTCCTTT.